This is a list of T cell receptor beta chains from one sample in a study of Graves' ophthalmopathy and Graves' hyperthyroidism. TCRdb re-called the multiplex PCR reads with MiXCR, one entry per CDR3 protein. The sample includes more than 1,000,000 distinct CDR3 sequences, 35% to 40% of them seen just once. The sequenced material came from peripheral blood or thyroid tissue (not recorded which). Receptor source: an adult man with Graves' hyperthyroidism. Each CDR3 is given with its conserved first and last residue. D genes are given only for firm matches. Expanded clones get a size class; other rows say once, few or many, or leave the size out.

TRBV7-8	-	many	TRBJ2-2	CASSFLGRRGTGELFF	TGTGCCAGCAGCTTTCTCGGGAGAAGAGGCACCGGGGAGCTGTTTTTT
TRBV5-1	-	few	TRBJ1-3	CASSLGAGSGNTIYF	TGCGCCAGCAGCTTGGGAGCGGGCTCTGGAAACACCATATATTTT
TRBV29-1	TRBD1	many	TRBJ2-7	CSVEDAGTGTYEQYF	TGCAGCGTTGAAGACGCCGGGACAGGTACCTACGAGCAGTACTTC
TRBV7-7	-	many	TRBJ2-5	CASSLDTPGETQYF	TGTGCCAGCAGCTTAGACACGCCCGGAGAGACCCAGTACTTC
TRBV7-3	-	-	TRBJ2-7	CASSEDSSEQYF	TGTGCCAGCAGCGAAGACAGTTCCGAGCAGTACTTC
TRBV20-1	TRBD1	many	TRBJ1-2	CSAGPPGQGLVDGYTF	TGCAGTGCTGGCCCCCCCGGACAGGGCCTAGTCGATGGCTACACCTTC
TRBV7-9	-	many	TRBJ1-1	CASSEDQGIDTEAFF	TGTGCCAGCAGCGAAGACCAGGGGATTGACACTGAAGCTTTCTTT
TRBV4-1	-	-	TRBJ2-5	CWHRSEPGEEETQYF	TGCTGGCACAGAAGTGAGCCGGGAGAAGAAGAGACCCAGTACTTC
TRBV27	TRBD1	-	TRBJ2-5	CASSESGQVGKTQYF	TGTGCCAGCAGTGAGTCCGGACAGGTTGGGAAGACCCAGTACTTC
TRBV6-1	-	few	TRBJ1-5	CATARFQGMNQPQHF	TGTGCCACCGCAAGGTTTCAGGGAATGAATCAGCCCCAGCATTTT
TRBV19	-	few	TRBJ1-5	CASSIEPQGVFQPQHF	TGTGCCAGTAGTATAGAGCCACAGGGTGTATTTCAGCCCCAGCATTTT